The T cell receptor beta chain described here comes from a study of vaccination and CD4 T cells after COVID-19 (dated by TCRdb to 2021 to 2024). About the study as a whole: The convalescent cohort comprised six males and four females, including two Hispanic individuals, seven Caucasians, two Asians and one multiracial person. The time from the second vaccine dose to post-vaccine blood sampling had a median of around 72 days and ranged from about 12 to 241 days. As controls, cultures received a CEFX viral epitope pool (the positive control), an HIV-1 Nef peptide pool (the negative control), or no peptide at all. The spike-specific CD4+ TCR repertoire was compared before and after mRNA vaccination in approximately ten COVID-19 convalescent patients and a handful of infection-naive healthy vaccine recipients. Post-COVID blood samples from convalescent patients were collected a median of approximately 93 days after diagnosis, with a range of about 30 to 170 days. Two doses of either the Pfizer-BioNTech BNT162b2 vaccine (n=8) or the Moderna mRNA-1273 vaccine (n=2) were administered to participants. The cultures were stimulated with overlapping spike peptide pools from SARS-CoV-2 and from the common cold coronaviruses HCoV-NL63, HCoV-OC43 and HCoV-229E. Memory CD4+ T cell crossreactivity between SARS-CoV-2 and common cold coronavirus spike proteins was assessed at the TCR clonotype level in an earlier paper using these donors.

The library was prepared using PCR. At the Johns Hopkins FTIC core, DNA from the cultured CD4+ T cells underwent TCR sequencing with the Oncomine TCR Beta short-read assay. The QIAamp micro DNA kit was used to extract genomic DNA from the cultured CD4+ T cells. The Oncomine TCR Beta libraries from cultured CD4+ T cells were pooled using unique dual indexes and then sequenced on an Illumina iSeq 100. In the paper's pipeline: Non-productive sequences were removed, and CDR3s that did not start with C, did not end with F or W, or were shorter than 7 amino acids were discarded. Antigen-specific clonotypes were identified using the MANAFEST web application through comparison of peptide-stimulated wells with reference and other culture wells. For a clone to be called positive, the clone needed an FDR below 0.05, an odds ratio above 5, and a productive frequency above 0.1% in at least two of three replicate wells. Clonotypes that were significantly expanded in both SARS-CoV-2 spike wells and at least one common cold coronavirus spike condition were defined as cross-reactive. CDR3 homology was assessed with Levenshtein distances (stringdist) and unrooted phylogenetic trees (ape) in R version 3.6.1. TCRdb reran the public reads through fastp at Q25 and MiXCR, keeping productive beta chains. Every entry covers one CDR3 protein and lists the most common genes and DNA from its rows. The authors' filters were not applied to this entry. The sample table contains over 8,500 distinct CDR3 sequences; only one count was recorded for over 25% of them. Roughly 25% of the sample is in the top ten clones.

V is shortened by 6 bases, J by 3 bases, and the region joining them spans 7 bases. Via the germline V gene, CDR1 is MGHDK and CDR2 SYGVNS. Measured from the cysteine to the phenylalanine, the CDR3 is 12 residues long. Just the 36-base CDR3 DNA is kept, in frame starting at base 1. The sample's treatment or condition label is to be understood as: roughly 10-day PBMC culture with coronavirus spike peptide pools or control peptides (ViraFEST assay). CD4+ T cells from unexposed donors were collected before the COVID-19 pandemic (2011-2018). To expand antigen-specific T cells with peptide pools and then pick out the expanded clonotypes through TCR sequencing, the study relied on the ViraFEST assay. Over 1.5 million PBMCs per well were cultured in IMDM with roughly 5.5% human AB serum and 7.5 to 10 IU/ml IL-2, plus 10 ug/ml peptide pools. Half of the culture medium was replaced with fresh IL-2-containing medium on days 3 and 7. After ten to eleven days of culture, CD4+ T cells were isolated by negative selection using the EasySep CD4+ T cell isolation kit. As cell number allowed, CD4+ T cells from unexposed donors were tested for reactivity to SARS-CoV-2 S and N and to four common cold coronavirus spike pools. PBMCs were separated from whole blood using Ficoll-Paque Plus gradient centrifugation and then either used fresh or cryopreserved at -140C. In general, triplicate wells were set up for every culture condition. Leukapheresis product for the unexposed donors was bought commercially.

As regards this clonotype: Its specific antigen is unknown. Qualities for individual bases were not recorded, and no much larger clone is one base off.

What the study reported, not specific to this receptor: The study included relatively few convalescent patients and did not analyze early timepoints after natural infection. Although the median number of SARS-CoV-2-reactive clonotypes went up from around 20 after infection to some 40 after vaccination, the increase was not significant. Nearly all vaccine-specific clones in convalescent patients (304 of 307) were mono-reactive for SARS-CoV-2 spike rather than cross-reactive with common cold coronaviruses. In convalescent patients, a median around 86% of post-vaccine SARS-CoV-2-reactive clones were detected only after vaccination, and vaccine-specific priming was suggested by this finding.

The receptor chain draws on TRBV25-1 and TRBJ2-3, with a tentative D gene TRBD1 over 5 matching bases. The sample taken for sequencing was CD4+ T cells from blood, cultured in vitro. This TCR was recovered from a human donor in good health. The sequenced DNA is TGTGCCAGCAGCAGGGCAACAGATACGCAGTATTTT. Its translation reads: CASSRATDTQYF.